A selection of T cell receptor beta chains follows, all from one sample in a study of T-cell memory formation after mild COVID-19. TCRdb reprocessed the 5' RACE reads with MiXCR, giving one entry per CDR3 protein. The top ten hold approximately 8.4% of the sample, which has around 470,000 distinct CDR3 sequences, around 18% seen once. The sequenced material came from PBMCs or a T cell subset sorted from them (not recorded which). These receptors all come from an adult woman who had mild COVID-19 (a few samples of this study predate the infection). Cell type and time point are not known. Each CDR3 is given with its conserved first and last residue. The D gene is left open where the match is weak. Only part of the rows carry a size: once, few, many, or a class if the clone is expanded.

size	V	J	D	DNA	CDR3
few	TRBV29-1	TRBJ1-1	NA	TGCAGCGTCGGGTTGGGCGTCACTGAAGCTTTCTTT	CSVGLGVTEAFF
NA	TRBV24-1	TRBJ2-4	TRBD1	TGTGCTCCCGGGACAGTCCCCTACGTGGGAAACATTCAGTACTTC	CAPGTVPYVGNIQYF
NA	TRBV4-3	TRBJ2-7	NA	TGCGCCAGCAGCCCGAGCCTACTTGGGGGATACGAGCAGTACTTC	CASSPSLLGGYEQYF
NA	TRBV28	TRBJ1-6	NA	TGTGCCAGCAGTTATAGCCGGACCGCTTCACCCCTCCACTTT	CASSYSRTASPLHF
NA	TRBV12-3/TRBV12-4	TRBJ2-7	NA	TGTGCCAGCACTCCGGACAGAAACCACGAGCAGTACTTC	CASTPDRNHEQYF
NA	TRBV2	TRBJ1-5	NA	TGTGCCAGCAGTGGGGCAGGGGCCTACAATCAGCCCCAGCATTTT	CASSGAGAYNQPQHF
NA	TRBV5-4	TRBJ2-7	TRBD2	TGTGCCAGCAGCTTGCCTAGCGGGAGCTACGAGCAGTACTTC	CASSLPSGSYEQYF
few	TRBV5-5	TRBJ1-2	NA	TGTGCCAGCAGCTTGGGGAACAGGGACCGACCTAACTATGGCTACACCTTC	CASSLGNRDRPNYGYTF
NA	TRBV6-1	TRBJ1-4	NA	TGTGCCAGCAGAGGACAAGCTAATGAAAAACTGTTTTTT	CASRGQANEKLFF
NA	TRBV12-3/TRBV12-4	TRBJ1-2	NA	TGTGCCAGCAGTGTTGACAGGTCCCTGGGCTATGGCTACACCTTC	CASSVDRSLGYGYTF
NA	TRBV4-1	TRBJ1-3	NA	TGCGCCAGCAGCCTAAGTCTTGGGGGCTCTGGAAACACCATATATTTT	CASSLSLGGSGNTIYF
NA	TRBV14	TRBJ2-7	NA	TGTGCCAGCAGCCAAGTTTCCCGCTACGAGCAGTACTTC	CASSQVSRYEQYF
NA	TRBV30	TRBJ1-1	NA	TGTGCCTGGAGTCAAAACCTGTTTACTGAAGCTTTCTTT	CAWSQNLFTEAFF
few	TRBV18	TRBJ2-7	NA	TGTGCCAGCTCACTTCAGGGGAAATCTCGCTACGAGCAGTACTTC	CASSLQGKSRYEQYF
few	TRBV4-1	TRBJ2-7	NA	TGCGCCAGCAGCCGAACCGGGACAACCTCCTACGAGCAGTACTTC	CASSRTGTTSYEQYF
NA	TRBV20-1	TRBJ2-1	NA	TGCAGTGCTAGAGTTTCCGCGACCAGCAATGCGCAGTTCTTC	CSARVSATSNAQFF
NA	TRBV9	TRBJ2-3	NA	TGTGCCAGCAGCGTAGAGGGCGCTTTAACTCGCACAGATACGCAGTATTTT	CASSVEGALTRTDTQYF
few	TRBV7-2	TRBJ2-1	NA	TGTGCCAGCTTCCGGGGGAGAGACAATGAGCAGTTCTTC	CASFRGRDNEQFF
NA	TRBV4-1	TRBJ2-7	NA	TGCGCCAGCAGCCAAAGCATAGCCGTCTCGGACGGCGAGCAGTACTTC	CASSQSIAVSDGEQYF
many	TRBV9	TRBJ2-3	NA	TGTGCCAGCAGCGTAGCGGGATCCACAGATACGCAGTATTTT	CASSVAGSTDTQYF
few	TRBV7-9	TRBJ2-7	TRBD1	TGTGCCAGCAGCCCGGGTGACCGGGACAGATACTACGAGCAGTACTTC	CASSPGDRDRYYEQYF
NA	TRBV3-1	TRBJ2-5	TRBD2	TGTGCCAGCAGCCCACGGACTAGCGGACCTCGAGAGACCCAGTACTTC	CASSPRTSGPRETQYF
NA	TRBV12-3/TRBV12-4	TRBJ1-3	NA	TGTGCCAGCGGACGGGACGGGGACACCATATATTTT	CASGRDGDTIYF
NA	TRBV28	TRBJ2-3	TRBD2	TGTGCCAGCGGCCGACCCGGGGGGGCCCTCGATACGCAGTATTTT	CASGRPGGALDTQYF
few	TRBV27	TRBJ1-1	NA	TGTGCCAGCAGTTTTCTTGGAGGGACTGAAGCTTTCTTT	CASSFLGGTEAFF
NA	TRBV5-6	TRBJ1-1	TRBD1	TGTGCCAGCAGCTTGGGCCCCGGACAGGGGGCAAGGGGCACTGAAGCTTTCTTT	CASSLGPGQGARGTEAFF
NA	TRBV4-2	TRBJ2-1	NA	TGTGCCAGCAGCCTCCAAGCAGGGACCCTGTCGCGCGAGCAGTTCTTC	CASSLQAGTLSREQFF
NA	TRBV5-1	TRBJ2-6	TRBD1	TGCGCCAGCAGCTTGTTGTCCCAGGGGGAGCGCTCTGGGGCCAACGTCCTGACTTTC	CASSLLSQGERSGANVLTF
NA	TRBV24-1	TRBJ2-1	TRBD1	TGTGCCACCAGCGGACAGGGGAAGCAAAATGAGCAGTTCTTC	CATSGQGKQNEQFF